This passage covers 32 T cell receptor beta chains from one sample sequenced in a study of blood T cell repertoires in COVID-19. Profiled with immunoSEQ multiplex PCR; TCRdb holds only in-frame clones, not every one. The sample includes some 290,000 clones, about 88% of them seen just once. Sequencing used peripheral blood. Receptors were obtained from a woman aged 25 to 39 with COVID-19, enrolled during active disease.

This rearrangement joins TRBV15 to TRBJ2-1, with 13 bases aligning to TRBD2. CDR3 length: 17 amino acids. The V gene end was trimmed by 0 bases and the J gene end by 4 bases; junction bases not matched to a gene: 3. Germline assignment: CDR1 LNHNV and CDR2 YYDKDF (reference sequence). The CDR3 DNA is TGTGCCACCAGCAGAGAGGGACTAGCGGGGAATTACAATGAGCAGTTCTTC. Translating it yields CATSREGLAGNYNEQFF.

The gene calls are TRBV11-2 and TRBJ2-7; a possible D gene is TRBD1 (5 bases). Germline assignment: CDR1 SGHAT and CDR2 FQNNGV. This CDR3 is built from 14 residues. The V gene lost 2 bases and the J gene lost 4 bases, with 12 bases spanning the gap. The CDR3 DNA reads as TGTGCCAGCAGCTTACCAGGGATCCGGTACGAGCAGTACTTC. Amino acid sequence: CASSLPGIRYEQYF.

This chain joins TRBV5-1 and TRBJ2-2; 7 nucleotides line up with TRBD1. CDR1 is SGHRS and CDR2 is YFSETQ in the germline V gene. This CDR3 has 16 residues. J gave up 2 bases and V 0 bases, and 4 bases lay outside the gene matches. CDR3 nucleotides: TGCGCCAGCAGCTTGGAGGGACAGCCAAACACCGGGGAGCTGTTTTTT. Its protein is CASSLEGQPNTGELFF.

The chain links TRBV7-2 to TRBJ2-7; TRBD1 matches at 8 bases. The CDR3 totals 16 residues. V was pared by 5 bases and J by 6 bases, with 15 bases of the junction left unmatched. The V gene's germline CDR1 is SGHTA and CDR2 FQGNSA. The CDR3 region has the DNA TGTGCCAGCAGCCGCCAGCAGACCAGGGGGCTGGCCGAGCAGTACTTC. It codes for CASSRQQTRGLAEQYF.

The V call is TRBV7-9, the J call TRBJ2-5; 8 bases are a match to TRBD1. Germline V gene lookup returns CDR1 SEHNR and CDR2 FQNEAQ (reference sequence). The CDR3 runs to 14 residues. V lost 1 base to trimming and J lost 3 bases; unmatched junction nucleotides: 1. The CDR3: CASSLGGQEETQYF. The CDR3 DNA reads as TGTGCCAGCAGCTTAGGGGGACAGGAAGAGACCCAGTACTTC.

This clone was seen only a few times. V usage is TRBV11-3 and J usage is TRBJ1-1; 9 bases line up with TRBD1. The CDR3 is 15 amino acids. V lost 5 bases, J lost 4 bases, and 8 bases stayed unmatched. The germline gives CDR1 SGHNT, CDR2 YENEEA. The chain's CDR3 is CASSTGTGRATEAFF. The CDR3 nucleotides are TGTGCCAGCAGCACCGGGACAGGGCGCGCCACTGAAGCTTTCTTT.

The CDR3 bases are TGTGCCAGCAGCTTGGGGAGTGCGCAAAACATTCAGTACTTC. This gives the protein CASSLGSAQNIQYF. The chain is built from TRBV5-4 and TRBJ2-4, with D unresolved. Germline loops: CDR1 SGHNT, CDR2 YYREEE (reference sequence). This CDR3 spans 14 amino acids. V lost 0 bases, J lost 5 bases, and 9 bases lay in between.

The chain combines TRBV5-4 with TRBJ1-1; 7 bases map to TRBD1. Germline CDR1 SGHNT, CDR2 YYREEE (reference sequence). With V trimmed by 4 bases and J by 0 bases, 3 bases remained unmatched. This CDR3 has 14 amino acids. CDR3 in amino acids: CASSRGQMNTEAFF. The CDR3 DNA sequence: TGTGCCAGCAGCCGGGGACAGATGAACACTGAAGCTTTCTTT.

The rearrangement uses TRBV28 and TRBJ2-7; D is unclear. Germline loops: CDR1 MDHEN, CDR2 SYDVKM. This CDR3 has 12 residues. V was shortened by 3 bases and J by 9 bases, with 12 bases between the two germline ends. The CDR3 loop reads CASSFDFKSQYF. CDR3 in DNA: TGTGCCAGCAGTTTTGACTTCAAATCGCAGTACTTC.

The genes are TRBV28 and TRBJ2-2, with D hard to call. The length of the CDR3 is 14 residues. Trimming stripped 2 bases from V and 4 bases from J, with 8 bases between. CDR1 is MDHEN, CDR2 SYDVKM, per germline. This CDR3 is CASSLASGTGELFF. As DNA, the CDR3 is TGTGCCAGCAGTTTAGCCTCGGGCACCGGGGAGCTGTTTTTT.

The chain recombines TRBV30 with TRBJ1-2, with 8 positions matching TRBD1. The CDR3 loop spans 14 amino acids. In germline, CDR1 is GTSNPN, CDR2 SVGIG (reference sequence). The V and J ends lost 2 bases and 3 bases, in that order; junction bases with no gene match: 5. The CDR3 coding sequence is TGTGCCTGGAGTCAGGGGGCGCGGGACTATGGCTACACCTTC. It specifies CAWSQGARDYGYTF.

In its sample, this clone was seen once. The genes are TRBV7-9 and TRBJ2-2; the match to TRBD1 covers 7 bases. Trimming took 2 bases from V and 1 from J; bases not matched to a gene: 13. The length of the CDR3 is 19 residues. CDR1 and CDR2 (germline): SEHNR, FQNEAQ (reference sequence). CDR3: CASSLIVGTGQLNTGELFF. The CDR3 DNA follows: TGTGCCAGCAGCTTAATTGTAGGGACGGGACAGCTGAACACCGGGGAGCTGTTTTTT.

V gene TRBV5-1 combines with J gene TRBJ2-7, with 10 bases fitting TRBD1. Germline CDR1 reads SGHRS; CDR2 reads YFSETQ. The CDR3 has 13 residues. V lost 4 bases and J lost 4; bases outside the gene matches: 2. The CDR3 sequence is CASSRQGAYEQYF. The CDR3 DNA reads TGCGCCAGCAGCCGACAGGGGGCTTACGAGCAGTACTTC.

The chain combines TRBV7-9 with TRBJ1-2; D uncertain. Between the trimmed V and J ends, which lost 1 base and 3 bases, there was a span of 6 bases. The CDR3 consists of 13 residues. Germline V gene data show CDR1 as SEHNR and CDR2 as FQNEAQ (reference sequence). In DNA form, the CDR3 reads TGTGCCAGCAGCTTAGGGGGAGACTATGGCTACACCTTC. Protein: CASSLGGDYGYTF. The entire variable domain, with the rest obtained from reference TRBV7-9 and TRBJ1-2, is as follows: DTGVSQNPRHKITKRGQNVTFRCDPISEHNRLYWYRQTLGQGPEFLTYFQNEAQLEKSRLLSDRFSAERPKGSFSTLEIQRTEQGDSAMYLCASSLGGDYGYTFGSGTRLTVV.

The CDR3 here is CATSGGRGQPQHF. The DNA of the CDR3 is TGTGCCACCAGTGGCGGGAGGGGTCAGCCCCAGCATTTT. This sequence joins TRBV24-1 and TRBJ1-5; weak D call: TRBD1 (5 bases). The germline V gene has CDR1 KGHDR and CDR2 SFDVKD. Trimming removed 5 bases from V and 6 bases from J, with 10 bases in between. The CDR3 contains 13 residues.

V usage is TRBV5-6 and J usage is TRBJ2-5; 13 nucleotides line up with TRBD2. V was pared by 2 bases and J by 6 bases, with 1 base of the junction left unmatched. This CDR3 region has 14 residues. CDR1 SGHDT and CDR2 YYEEEE come from the germline V gene. The CDR3 DNA follows: TGTGCCAGCAGCTTACTAGCGGGAGGGCAGACCCAGTACTTC. It encodes CASSLLAGGQTQYF. Variable domain in full (rest from reference TRBV5-6 and TRBJ2-5): DAGVTQSPTHLIKTRGQQVTLRCSPKSGHDTVSWYQQALGQGPQFIFQYYEEEERQRGNFPDRFSGHQFPNYSSELNVNALLLGDSALYLCASSLLAGGQTQYFGPGTRLLVL.

This clone came up a few times. The chain combines TRBV6-4 with TRBJ2-3, with 10 bases that match TRBD2. V gave up 0 bases and J gave up 0 bases; unmatched junction bases: 0. The length of the CDR3 is 16 residues. CDR1 and CDR2 from the germline V gene are MRHNA and SNTAGT. CDR3 coding DNA: TGTGCCAGCAGTGACTCGACTAGCGGGAGCACAGATACGCAGTATTTT. Translated: CASSDSTSGSTDTQYF.

The chain couples TRBV30 to TRBJ2-7; D remains unclear. This CDR3 is built from 11 residues. The ends were cut back, 3 bases at V and 3 bases at J, with 6 bases in the middle. Germline V gene sequence: CDR1 GTSNPN, CDR2 SVGIG (reference sequence). The CDR3 loop reads CAWSTHYEQYF. The CDR3 nucleotides are TGTGCCTGGAGCACTCACTACGAGCAGTACTTC. Full variable domain (rest looked up from reference TRBV30 and TRBJ2-7): SQTIHQWPATLVQPVGSPLSLECTVEGTSNPNLYWYRQAAGRGLQLLFYSVGIGQISSEVPQNLSASRPQDRQFILSSKKLLLSDSGFYLCAWSTHYEQYFGPGTRLTVT.

The chain combines TRBV19 with TRBJ2-3; TRBD2 aligns across 7 bases. From germline, CDR1 is LNHDA and CDR2 SQIVND (reference sequence). Trimming removed 8 bases from V and 2 bases from J; junction bases left unmatched: 13. The CDR3 length is 16 residues. CDR3 in DNA: TGTGCCAGTCGATCTGGGGCTAGCGGTAACACAGATACGCAGTATTTT. This translates into CASRSGASGNTDTQYF.

The chain joins TRBV11-2 to TRBJ2-5, with 13 bases matching TRBD2. The CDR3 is 16 residues long. Trimming cost V 5 bases and J 5 bases; bases outside gene matches: 8. Germline CDR1 SGHAT, CDR2 FQNNGV. The CDR3: CASSLRTSGSWETQYF. The CDR3, as DNA: TGTGCCAGCAGCCTTCGGACTAGCGGGAGTTGGGAGACCCAGTACTTC. The full variable domain, rest sourced from reference TRBV11-2 and TRBJ2-5, is EAGVAQSPRYKIIEKRQSVAFWCNPISGHATLYWYQQILGQGPKLLIQFQNNGVVDDSQLPKDRFSAERLKGVDSTLKIQPAKLEDSAVYLCASSLRTSGSWETQYFGPGTRLLVL.

The chain employs TRBV28 and TRBJ2-7; a weak D match, TRBD2 (6 bases). Germline V gives CDR1 MDHEN, CDR2 SYDVKM. The CDR3 totals 16 residues. V gave up 5 bases and J gave up 1 base, with 18 bases separating them. Here the CDR3 DNA reads TGTGCCAGCAGTCCCCGGGGAAGAGGGAGGTCCTACGAGCAGTACTTC. Amino acids: CASSPRGRGRSYEQYF.

The chain has TRBV12-3 or TRBV12-4 and TRBJ2-2, with TRBD2 matching over 8 bases. Trimming at V came to 7 bases and at J to 7 bases, leaving 5 bases not matched to a gene. This CDR3 spans 13 amino acids. The CDR3 protein is CASTREVVGELFF. CDR3 in DNA: TGTGCCAGCACGCGGGAGGTGGTCGGGGAGCTGTTTTTT.

The chain joins TRBV5-7 to TRBJ2-5; TRBD2 matches 12 bases. TRBV5-7 counts as an open reading frame of uncertain function. Trimming at V came to 2 bases and at J to 4 bases, leaving 6 bases not matched to a gene. The CDR3 loop spans 16 amino acids. The CDR3 nucleotides are TGTGCCAGCAGCTTATTGACTAGCGGGAGTCGAGAGACCCAGTACTTC. It codes for CASSLLTSGSRETQYF.

The chain recombines TRBV24-1 with TRBJ1-4, with 8 nucleotides matching TRBD1. Per the germline V gene, CDR1 is KGHDR and CDR2 is SFDVKD. The V and J ends lost 4 bases and 5 bases, in that order; junction bases with no gene match: 8. CDR3 length equals 16 residues. The CDR3 nucleotides read TGTGCCACCAGTGACCCTCGGACAGGGATGAATGAAAAACTGTTTTTT. Its protein product is CATSDPRTGMNEKLFF.

This sequence joins TRBV7-9 and TRBJ1-4; 10 positions agree with TRBD1. Germline trimming cut 5 bases from V and 7 bases from J; bases unmatched to any gene: 7. The V gene's germline CDR1 is SEHNR and CDR2 FQNEAQ (reference sequence). The CDR3 loop spans 15 amino acids. In DNA, the CDR3 is TGTGCCAGCAGCCGAACGACAGGGGGCAGTGAAAAACTGTTTTTT. Protein product: CASSRTTGGSEKLFF.

The rearrangement links TRBV30 to TRBJ1-4; possibly TRBD1 for D (6 bases). The germline V and J ends were trimmed by 1 base and 6 bases, with 12 bases remaining between them. There are 14 residues in the CDR3. CDR1 is GTSNPN and CDR2 is SVGIG in the germline V gene (reference sequence). CDR3 amino acids: CAWSGGLGDEKLFF. DNA of the CDR3: TGTGCCTGGAGTGGGGGGCTGGGGGATGAAAAACTGTTTTTT.

The chain has TRBV3-1 (or the pseudogene TRBV3-2) and TRBJ2-2, with 10 bases lining up with TRBD2. The J segment lost 3 bases and the V segment lost 4 bases, leaving 5 bases of the junction unmatched. Germline V gives CDR1 LGHDT, CDR2 YNNKEL (reference sequence). The CDR3 is 16 amino acids. The CDR3 DNA sequence: TGTGCCAGCAGCCTTACTAGCGGGGCATACACCGGGGAGCTGTTTTTT. This encodes CASSLTSGAYTGELFF.

J is TRBJ1-2 and V is TRBV25-1, with D uncertain. CDR1 and CDR2 from the germline V gene are MGHDK and SYGVNS. This CDR3 contains 14 residues. V gave up 3 bases and J gave up 0 bases, with 8 bases separating them. CDR3 nucleotides: TGTGCCAGCAGTGAGAGAGTTACTAACTATGGCTACACCTTC. Amino acid sequence: CASSERVTNYGYTF.

This chain joins TRBV18 and TRBJ2-7, with TRBD1 matching over 10 bases. After removal of 4 bases from V and 6 bases from J, the junction contained 12 bases not matched to a gene. The germline V gene encodes CDR1 KGHSH and CDR2 LQKENI. This CDR3 region has 16 residues. The CDR3 region has the DNA TGTGCCAGCTCACGGCTGACAGGGGGCGGTGTGGGCGAGCAGTACTTC. Protein: CASSRLTGGGVGEQYF.

The V gene is TRBV7-2, the J gene TRBJ1-3, with 8 bases that match TRBD1. There are 17 residues in the CDR3. In germline, CDR1 is SGHTA, CDR2 FQGNSA. V lost 2 bases to trimming and J lost 3 bases; unmatched junction nucleotides: 9. Written as DNA, the CDR3 is TGTGCCAGCAGCTTACGCAGGGGGCCTTCATATGGAAACACCATATATTTT. Its protein product is CASSLRRGPSYGNTIYF.

This chain links TRBV27 with TRBJ2-1; 7 nucleotides align to TRBD2. The CDR3 contains 16 residues. Germline V lookup: CDR1 MNHEY, CDR2 SMNVEV (reference sequence). V trimming: 0 bases; J trimming: 4 bases; junction bases outside the gene matches: 6. The chain's CDR3 is CASSLSAASGYNEQFF. The DNA of the CDR3 is TGTGCCAGCAGTTTATCGGCGGCTAGCGGATACAATGAGCAGTTCTTC.

This rearrangement joins TRBV5-4 to TRBJ2-7; no definite D call. The V end was cut by 1 base, the J end by 4 bases, with 9 bases between. The CDR3 sequence is 13 residues long. CDR1 and CDR2 (germline): SGHNT, YYREEE (reference sequence). The CDR3 is CASSLSAGYEQYF. In DNA, the CDR3 is TGTGCCAGCAGCTTGTCCGCAGGATACGAGCAGTACTTC.